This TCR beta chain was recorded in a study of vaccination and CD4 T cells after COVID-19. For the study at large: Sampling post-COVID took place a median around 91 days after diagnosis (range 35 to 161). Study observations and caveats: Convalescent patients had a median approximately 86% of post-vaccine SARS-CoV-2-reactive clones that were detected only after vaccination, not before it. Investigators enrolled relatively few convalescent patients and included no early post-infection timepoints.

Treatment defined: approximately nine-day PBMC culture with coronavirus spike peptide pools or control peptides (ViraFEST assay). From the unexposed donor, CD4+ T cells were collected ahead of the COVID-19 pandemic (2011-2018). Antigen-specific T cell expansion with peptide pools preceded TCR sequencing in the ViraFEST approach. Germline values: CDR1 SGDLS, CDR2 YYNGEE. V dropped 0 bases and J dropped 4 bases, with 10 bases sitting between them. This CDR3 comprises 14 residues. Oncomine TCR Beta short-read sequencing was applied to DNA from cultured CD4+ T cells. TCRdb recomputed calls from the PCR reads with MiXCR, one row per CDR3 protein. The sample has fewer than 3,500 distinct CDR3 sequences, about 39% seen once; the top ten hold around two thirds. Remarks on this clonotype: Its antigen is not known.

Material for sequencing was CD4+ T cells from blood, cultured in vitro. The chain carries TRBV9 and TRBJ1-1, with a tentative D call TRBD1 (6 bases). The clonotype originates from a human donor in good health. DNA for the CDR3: TGTGCCAGCAGCGTAGTGACAGGCCCCACTGAAGCTTTCTTT. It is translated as CASSVVTGPTEAFF.